Following are 24 T cell receptor beta chains from one sample sequenced in a study of cytomegalovirus exposure and HLA in healthy donors listed by TCRdb under 2017. The library was built by means of the immunoSEQ multiplex PCR assay. The multiplex PCR relied on a mix of 60 forward primers for TCR Vbeta segments and 13 reverse primers for TCR Jbeta segments. The table comes from immuneACCESS by way of TCRdb, which keeps in-frame sequences with V and J called. Part of the clones is missing from these tables; in studies checked, under half for an unresolved V gene and the rest for unknown reasons. Counted in this sample were approximately 220,000 clones; around 85% of them appeared once. The top ten constitute 0.22% of the sample. Material: PBMCs. The receptors stem from a girl aged 2 to 9 in good health and CMV-seronegative.

This clone is a singleton in its sample. This sequence joins TRBV30 and TRBJ2-5; 14 positions agree with TRBD2. The end of the DNA aligns better with TRBJ2-7, so the J call may be wrong. The length of the CDR3 is 18 residues. Germline V gene data show CDR1 as GTSNPN and CDR2 as SVGIG (reference sequence). The CDR3 sequence: CAWSVGLAGGPGAYEQYF. The CDR3 region has the DNA TGTGCCTGGAGTGTCGGACTAGCGGGAGGTCCTGGAGCCTACGAGCAGTACTTC.

The rearrangement uses TRBV2 and TRBJ1-1; 9 positions agree with TRBD1. CDR1 and CDR2 from the germline V gene are SNHLY and FYNNEI. Losses at the gene ends were 7 bases for V and 6 bases for J; bases not matched to a gene: 6. The CDR3 totals 13 residues. The CDR3 sequence is CASIVQGAAEAFF. In DNA form, the CDR3 reads TGTGCCAGCATCGTACAGGGGGCTGCTGAAGCTTTCTTT.

The rearrangement links TRBV7-9 to TRBJ2-7, with D perhaps TRBD1 (5 bases). Germline CDR1 and CDR2: SEHNR and FQNEAQ (reference sequence). There are 13 residues in the CDR3. Deletions cut 3 bases from V and 2 bases from J, with 8 bases between. CDR3 nucleotides: TGTGCCAGCAGCTTGACAGCCACCTACGAGCAGTACTTC. Its translation is CASSLTATYEQYF. The whole variable domain, filled in from reference TRBV7-9 and TRBJ2-7, reads DTGVSQNPRHKITKRGQNVTFRCDPISEHNRLYWYRQTLGQGPEFLTYFQNEAQLEKSRLLSDRFSAERPKGSFSTLEIQRTEQGDSAMYLCASSLTATYEQYFGPGTRLTVT.

The chain links TRBV7-9 to TRBJ1-3; TRBD1 is a possible D gene (6 bases). The germline CDR1 and CDR2 sequences are SEHNR and FQNEAQ (reference sequence). The CDR3 consists of 14 residues. V lost 5 bases and J lost 4, with 12 bases in between. The CDR3 sequence is CASSPPGVGNTIYF. CDR3 nucleotide sequence: TGTGCCAGCAGCCCACCAGGGGTGGGAAACACCATATATTTT.

This chain links TRBV5-6 with TRBJ1-2; D is uncertain. Trimming shortened V by 1 base and J by 7 bases, and 8 bases separated the two germline ends. Germline loops: CDR1 SGHDT, CDR2 YYEEEE. CDR3 length equals 12 residues. The CDR3 reads CASSLSQAGYTF. In DNA, the CDR3 is TGTGCCAGCAGCTTGTCCCAGGCTGGCTACACCTTC.

This clone is a singleton in its sample. The chain joins TRBV10-3 to TRBJ2-3, with TRBD2 matching 9 bases. J gave up 4 bases and V 2 bases, and 4 bases lay outside the gene matches. Germline V gives CDR1 ENHRY, CDR2 SYGVKD. The CDR3 has 15 residues. This CDR3 is CAISEVVAGADTQYF. CDR3 in DNA: TGTGCCATCAGTGAGGTAGTAGCGGGGGCAGATACGCAGTATTTT.

This CDR3 reads CASSLEGAGDTQYF. Here the CDR3 DNA reads TGCGCCAGCAGCTTGGAGGGGGCGGGAGATACGCAGTATTTT. The chain combines TRBV5-1 with TRBJ2-3, with 7 bases matching TRBD1. With 0 bases clipped from V and 5 bases from J, the junction kept 3 bases outside the gene matches. Germline-derived CDR1 and CDR2 are SGHRS and YFSETQ. The CDR3 covers 14 residues. The whole variable domain, filled in from reference TRBV5-1 and TRBJ2-3, reads KAGVTQTPRYLIKTRGQQVTLSCSPISGHRSVSWYQQTPGQGLQFLFEYFSETQRNKGNFPGRFSGRQFSNSRSEMNVSTLELGDSALYLCASSLEGAGDTQYFGPGTRLTVL.

This rearrangement joins TRBV5-6 to TRBJ2-1; 7 nucleotides match TRBD2. This CDR3 is 15 amino acids long. V shed 2 bases, J shed 8 bases, and the junction held 10 bases outside the gene matches. Germline CDR1 is SGHDT and CDR2 is YYEEEE. The CDR3 DNA sequence: TGTGCCAGCAGCTTCGGGGCGGGAGCGATTTATGAGCAGTTCTTC. Protein: CASSFGAGAIYEQFF.

The chain uses TRBV5-6 and TRBJ2-2, with D unclear. Trimming removed 4 bases at V and 8 bases at J, with 9 bases between. Per the germline V gene, CDR1 is SGHDT and CDR2 is YYEEEE. The CDR3 length is 12 residues. The CDR3 sequence: CASSPLTGELFF. DNA of the CDR3: TGTGCCAGCAGCCCCCTCACTGGGGAGCTGTTTTTT.

The chain is built from TRBV19 and TRBJ1-3; a weak D match, TRBD1 (5 bases). Germline V lookup: CDR1 LNHDA, CDR2 SQIVND (reference sequence). V was clipped by 10 bases and J by 0 bases, with 10 bases between them. CDR3 length: 13 residues. CDR3 DNA sequence: TGTGCCACCCGACAGACCTCTGGAAACACCATATATTTT. This codes for CATRQTSGNTIYF.

The genes are TRBV10-3 and TRBJ2-7, with TRBD1 identical over 7 bases. J was trimmed by 2 bases and V by 6 bases; bases with no gene match: 7. The CDR3 covers 14 residues. Germline V lookup: CDR1 ENHRY, CDR2 SYGVKD. The CDR3 protein is CAIRRTGDPYEQYF. The CDR3, as DNA: TGTGCCATCAGGAGGACAGGCGATCCCTACGAGCAGTACTTC.

V and J are TRBV28 and TRBJ1-2; a possible D gene is TRBD1 (6 bases). The CDR3 loop spans 13 amino acids. V was clipped by 6 bases and J by 8 bases, with 16 bases between them. Germline CDR1 MDHEN, CDR2 SYDVKM. The CDR3 bases are TGTGCCAGCAGCCCTGATACAGGGCGGGGCTACACCTTC. Translating it yields CASSPDTGRGYTF.

The genes are TRBV5-1 and TRBJ1-3; D not certain. The CDR3 is 15 amino acids. CDR1 is SGHRS, CDR2 YFSETQ, per germline. The V end lost 4 bases, the J end lost 1 base, and 12 bases lay between the germline ends. CDR3 sequence: CASSETEPSGNTIYF. Written as DNA, the CDR3 is TGCGCCAGCAGCGAGACTGAGCCTTCTGGAAACACCATATATTTT.

The rearrangement joins TRBV2 to TRBJ1-1; D call uncertain. The germline gives CDR1 SNHLY, CDR2 FYNNEI. There are 13 residues in the CDR3. Trimming removed 7 bases at V and 6 bases at J, with 15 bases between. CDR3 in amino acids: CASMVGQKAEAFF. The CDR3 DNA reads TGTGCCAGCATGGTTGGGCAGAAGGCTGAAGCTTTCTTT.

The chain links TRBV7-2 to TRBJ1-1; 9 bases agree with TRBD1. This CDR3 is built from 14 residues. V trimming: 5 bases; J trimming: 7 bases; junction bases outside the gene matches: 8. Germline V gives CDR1 SGHTA, CDR2 FQGNSA. Here the CDR3 reads CASSATGGNFEAFF. DNA of the CDR3: TGTGCCAGCAGCGCCACAGGGGGCAATTTTGAAGCTTTCTTT. Full variable domain (missing parts from reference TRBV7-2 and TRBJ1-1): GAGVSQSPSNKVTEKGKDVELRCDPISGHTALYWYRQSLGQGLEFLIYFQGNSAPDKSGLPSDRFSAERTGGSVSTLTIQRTQQEDSAVYLCASSATGGNFEAFFGQGTRLTVV.

CDR3 loop: CASSDTASDTQYF. CDR3 bases: TGTGCCAGCAGCGACACTGCGTCAGATACGCAGTATTTT. The rearrangement uses TRBV25-1 and TRBJ2-3; D gene unclear. The germline V and J ends were trimmed by 6 bases and 4 bases, with 11 bases remaining between them. Germline CDR1 is MGHDK and CDR2 is SYGVNS. The CDR3 consists of 13 residues.

This chain uses TRBV19 with TRBJ1-1; D may be TRBD1 (5 bases). Trimming shortened V by 1 base and J by 6 bases, and 12 bases separated the two germline ends. CDR1 is LNHDA and CDR2 is SQIVND in the germline V gene (reference sequence). The CDR3 spans 14 residues. The CDR3 here is CASSIGEGLSEAFF. CDR3 DNA sequence: TGTGCCAGTAGTATAGGGGAGGGGTTATCTGAAGCTTTCTTT.

This clone has a handful of counts. The chain couples TRBV6-1 to TRBJ2-7; D is perhaps TRBD2 (6 bases). Germline V gives CDR1 MNHNS, CDR2 SASEGT. V lost 0 bases, J lost 5 bases, and 14 bases lay in between. The CDR3 loop spans 15 amino acids. The CDR3 reads CASSEAYGGVHEQYF. The CDR3 DNA follows: TGTGCCAGCAGTGAAGCCTACGGAGGGGTCCACGAGCAGTACTTC.

The chain employs TRBV5-4 and TRBJ2-1; the match to TRBD2 covers 13 bases. The CDR3 consists of 18 residues. The J segment lost 4 bases and the V segment lost 6 bases, leaving 13 bases of the junction unmatched. From germline, CDR1 is SGHNT and CDR2 YYREEE (reference sequence). The CDR3 nucleotides are TGTGCCAGCACCCTGGGACTAGCGGGACCTCCGGGGTACAATGAGCAGTTCTTC. Amino acid sequence: CASTLGLAGPPGYNEQFF.

The chain joins TRBV6-5 to TRBJ1-2; D is possibly TRBD1 (5 bases). V lost 6 bases and J lost 1, with 12 bases in between. The CDR3 covers 14 residues. CDR1 MNHEY and CDR2 SVGAGI come from the germline V gene. DNA of the CDR3: TGTGCCAGCAGACGACAGAGCTTTAACTATGGCTACACCTTC. Protein: CASRRQSFNYGYTF.

V is TRBV20-1 and J is TRBJ2-7; a possible D gene is TRBD2 (5 bases). The CDR3 is 11 residues long. CDR1 and CDR2 (germline): DFQATT, SNEGSKA (reference sequence). Trimming shortened V by 5 bases and J by 6 bases, and 11 bases separated the two germline ends. In DNA form, the CDR3 reads TGCAGTGCTGGCACTAGGGTCGAGCAGTACTTC. The encoded protein is CSAGTRVEQYF.

The J gene is TRBJ2-2, the V gene TRBV7-9; D may be TRBD1 (6 bases). V dropped 4 bases and J dropped 6 bases, with 15 bases sitting between them. Looked up from germline, CDR1 is SEHNR and CDR2 is FQNEAQ (reference sequence). The CDR3 covers 15 residues. Here the CDR3 reads CASSSIVGGPGELFF. In DNA, the CDR3 is TGTGCCAGCAGCTCCATCGTAGGGGGTCCCGGGGAGCTGTTTTTT.

The chain employs TRBV11-2 and TRBJ2-5, with a possible D match to TRBD1 (6 bases). Trimming shortened V by 3 bases and J by 5 bases, and 16 bases separated the two germline ends. Germline values: CDR1 SGHAT, CDR2 FQNNGV. The CDR3 totals 15 residues. In DNA, the CDR3 is TGTGCCAGCAGCTTTGGGAACAGGGTAGGGGAGACCCAGTACTTC. It specifies CASSFGNRVGETQYF.

This rearrangement joins TRBV7-8 to TRBJ2-7; TRBD2 agrees at 12 bases. The CDR3 has 16 amino acids. The V gene's germline CDR1 is SGHVS and CDR2 FQNEAQ. With 5 bases clipped from V and 5 bases from J, the junction kept 10 bases outside the gene matches. This chain's CDR3 is CASSPGSSGRVHEQYF. The CDR3 DNA sequence: TGTGCCAGCAGCCCAGGTTCTAGCGGGAGGGTCCACGAGCAGTACTTC.